These 10 T cell receptor beta chains were all obtained from the same sample, sequenced in a study of blood T cell repertoires in COVID-19 (TCRdb year 2020). Library preparation was by the immunoSEQ multiplex PCR assay. Here the immuneACCESS table is served through TCRdb, limited to in-frame sequences with V and J called. Missing clones are a known gap in these copies; in checked studies unresolved V genes cover under half, and the rest lacks a known reason. The sample table contains 200,000 or so clones; only one count was recorded for approximately 85% of them. Roughly 3% of the sample belongs to the ten largest clones. The material sequenced was peripheral blood. The receptor source for this set is a man in his sixties with acute or convalescent COVID-19.

V is TRBV7-9 and J is TRBJ2-1; TRBD2 matches 9 bases. The CDR3 length is 17 residues. Germline V gene data show CDR1 as SEHNR and CDR2 as FQNEAQ (reference sequence). J gave up 4 bases and V 0 bases, and 7 bases lay outside the gene matches. CDR3 region: CASSLALLAGLYNEQFF. The CDR3 DNA sequence: TGTGCCAGCAGCTTAGCGCTCCTAGCGGGACTATACAATGAGCAGTTCTTC.

The chain recombines TRBV4-3 with TRBJ2-3; D is ambiguous. Trimming shortened V by 0 bases and J by 1 base, and 8 bases separated the two germline ends. The CDR3 consists of 15 residues. The germline gives CDR1 LGHNA, CDR2 YSLEER. Written as DNA, the CDR3 is TGCGCCAGCAGCCAAGAAGCATCACGCACAGATACGCAGTATTTT. Translation gives CASSQEASRTDTQYF.

J is TRBJ1-3 and V is TRBV3-1 (or the pseudogene TRBV3-2); a possible D gene is TRBD1 (6 bases). This CDR3 is 13 amino acids long. The ends were cut back, 4 bases at V and 4 bases at J, with 8 bases in the middle. Germline V gene data show CDR1 as LGHDT and CDR2 as YNNKEL (reference sequence). The CDR3 protein is CASSLGQGNTIYF. CDR3 DNA: TGTGCCAGCAGCCTAGGACAGGGAAACACCATATATTTT.

As DNA, the CDR3 is TGTGCCAGCAGCTCCGGACTAGCGGGAGGGCGGTCAGATACGCAGTATTTT. This gives the protein CASSSGLAGGRSDTQYF. V and J are TRBV7-6 and TRBJ2-3, with TRBD2 matching 15 bases. Germline CDR1 is SGHVS and CDR2 is FNYEAQ. This CDR3 region has 17 residues. With V trimmed by 4 bases and J by 4 bases, 6 bases remained unmatched.

The chain carries TRBV7-2 and TRBJ2-7; 9 positions match TRBD2. The CDR3 is 16 amino acids. The junction had 13 bases not matched to a gene; V was cut back by 4 bases and J by 6 bases. The germline gives CDR1 SGHTA, CDR2 FQGNSA. The CDR3 DNA reads as TGTGCCAGCAGCTGGTTAGGCGGTAGCGGGAGACCCGAGCAGTACTTC. Residues: CASSWLGGSGRPEQYF.

V is TRBV7-2 and J is TRBJ2-7; 14 positions agree with TRBD2. Germline lookup yields CDR1 SGHTA and CDR2 FQGNSA. CDR3 length: 17 amino acids. Trimming removed 6 bases from V and 5 bases from J; junction bases left unmatched: 12. CDR3 DNA: TGTGCCAGCAGAGGGACTAGCGGGAGAGGGGGGAGCCACGAGCAGTACTTC. It yields the protein CASRGTSGRGGSHEQYF.

This chain connects TRBV29-1 to TRBJ2-1, with D perhaps TRBD2 (5 bases). Trimming took 1 base from V and 0 from J, leaving 13 bases between them. Germline V gene data show CDR1 as SQVTM and CDR2 as ANQGSEA. This CDR3 contains 16 residues. The CDR3 here is CSVEASIASSYNEQFF. As DNA, the CDR3 is TGCAGCGTTGAAGCCTCAATAGCGAGCTCCTACAATGAGCAGTTCTTC.

The chain combines TRBV5-1 with TRBJ1-1; 8 bases are a match to TRBD1. There are 14 residues in the CDR3. V lost 5 bases to trimming and J lost 5 bases; unmatched junction nucleotides: 8. The germline V gene has CDR1 SGHRS and CDR2 YFSETQ. This CDR3 is CASSRPGGGTEAFF. CDR3 DNA sequence: TGCGCCAGCAGTCGGCCAGGGGGCGGGACTGAAGCTTTCTTT.

The chain carries TRBV7-9 and TRBJ2-3; D remains ambiguous. CDR3 length equals 13 residues. Germline loops: CDR1 SEHNR, CDR2 FQNEAQ (reference sequence). Between the trimmed V and J ends, which lost 5 bases and 0 bases, there was a span of 6 bases. CDR3 coding DNA: TGTGCCAGCAGCCGACTGAGCACAGATACGCAGTATTTT. Translating gives CASSRLSTDTQYF.

The V and J genes are TRBV28 and TRBJ2-3; 7 positions agree with TRBD1. V shed 7 bases, J shed 0 bases, and the junction held 7 bases outside the gene matches. The CDR3 sequence is 15 residues long. Germline V CDR1 and CDR2: MDHEN, SYDVKM. The CDR3 is CASITGVSSTDTQYF. The CDR3 DNA sequence: TGTGCCAGCATAACAGGGGTCTCTAGCACAGATACGCAGTATTTT.